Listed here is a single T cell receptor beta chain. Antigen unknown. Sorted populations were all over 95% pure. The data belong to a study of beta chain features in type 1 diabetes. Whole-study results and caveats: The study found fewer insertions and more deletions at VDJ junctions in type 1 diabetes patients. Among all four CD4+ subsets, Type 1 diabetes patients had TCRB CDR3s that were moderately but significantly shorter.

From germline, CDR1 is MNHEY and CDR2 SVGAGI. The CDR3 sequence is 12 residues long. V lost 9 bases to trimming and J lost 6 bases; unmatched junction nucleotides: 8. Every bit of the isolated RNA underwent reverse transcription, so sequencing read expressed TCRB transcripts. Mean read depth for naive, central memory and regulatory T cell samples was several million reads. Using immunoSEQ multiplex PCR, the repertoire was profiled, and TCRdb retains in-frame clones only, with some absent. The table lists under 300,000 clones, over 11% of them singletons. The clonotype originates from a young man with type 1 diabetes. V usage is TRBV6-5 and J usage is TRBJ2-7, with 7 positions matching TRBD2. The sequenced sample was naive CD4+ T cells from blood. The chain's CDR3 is CASGRATGEQYF. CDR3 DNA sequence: TGTGCCAGTGGGAGGGCGACGGGCGAGCAGTACTTC.